This section outlines one T cell receptor beta chain sequence together with its context. A single base separates this from a much larger clone, so it may be a read error. This sample is part of a study of naive and memory T cell subsets. Four subsets defined by CD45RA and CD27 were sorted after CD3, CD4, CD8 and live/dead staining. The CDR3 has 15 residues. The germline gives CDR1 SGHKS, CDR2 YYEKEE (reference sequence). An equimolar mix of two oligonucleotides served as the beta constant-region primer for TRBC1 and TRBC2. TCRdb analysed the UMI-ligation and nested PCR reads with MiXCR anew, one entry per CDR3 protein. This table has around 35,000 distinct CDR3 sequences, 13% appearing once.

V gene TRBV5-5 combines with J gene TRBJ1-2, with TRBD1 matching over 9 bases. Sequences were obtained from effector memory CD4+ T cells from blood. The subset denotes: effector memory, CD45RA- CD27-. The clonotype was recovered from a human donor in good health. CDR3 bases: TGTGCCAGCACCCCAGAGGGACAGGGCGTCTATGGCTACGCCTTC. It translates to CASTPEGQGVYGYAF.